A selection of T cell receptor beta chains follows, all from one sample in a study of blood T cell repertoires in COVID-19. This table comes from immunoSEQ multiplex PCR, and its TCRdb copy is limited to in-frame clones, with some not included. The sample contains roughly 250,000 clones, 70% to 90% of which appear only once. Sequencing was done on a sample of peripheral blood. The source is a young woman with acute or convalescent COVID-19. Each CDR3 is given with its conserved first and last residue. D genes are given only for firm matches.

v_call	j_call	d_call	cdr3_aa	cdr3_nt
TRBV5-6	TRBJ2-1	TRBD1	CASSLAGQGAFNEQFF	TGTGCCAGCAGCTTGGCCGGACAGGGGGCTTTCAATGAGCAGTTCTTC
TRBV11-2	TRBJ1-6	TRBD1	CASSLVGTGWSPLHF	TGTGCCAGCAGCTTAGTTGGGACAGGGTGGTCACCCCTCCACTTT
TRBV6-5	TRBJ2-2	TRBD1	CASSPQGVRTGELFF	TGTGCCAGCAGTCCTCAGGGGGTACGGACCGGGGAGCTGTTTTTT
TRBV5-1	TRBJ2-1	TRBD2	CASSFGTSGNEQFF	TGCGCCAGCAGCTTTGGGACTAGCGGAAATGAGCAGTTCTTC
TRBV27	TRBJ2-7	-	CASSSVTGTYEQYF	TGTGCCAGCAGCTCGGTTACAGGGACCTACGAGCAGTACTTC
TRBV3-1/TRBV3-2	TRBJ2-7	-	CASLLLVREEPAF	TGTGCCAGCCTCCTCCTAGTCAGGGAAGAACCCGCCTTC
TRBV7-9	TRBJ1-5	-	CASSSQDSGNQPQHF	TGTGCCAGCAGCTCACAAGACAGTGGCAATCAGCCCCAGCATTTT
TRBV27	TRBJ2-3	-	CASSYQYTDTQYF	TGTGCCAGCAGTTATCAGTATACAGATACGCAGTATTTT
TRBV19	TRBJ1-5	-	CASSEGHLQHF	TGTGCCAGTAGCGAGGGACACCTCCAGCATTTT
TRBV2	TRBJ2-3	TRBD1	CASNPRGDRGGDTQYF	TGTGCCAGCAACCCCCGGGGGGACAGGGGAGGGGATACGCAGTATTTT
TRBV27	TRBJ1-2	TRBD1	CASSVAGTAYGYTF	TGTGCCAGCAGTGTAGCCGGGACAGCCTATGGCTACACCTTC
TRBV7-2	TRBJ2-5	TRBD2	CASSLVFLAGDREETQYF	TGTGCCAGCAGCTTAGTCTTCCTAGCGGGAGATCGGGAAGAGACCCAGTACTTC
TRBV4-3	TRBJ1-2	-	CASSQGHGDYGYTF	TGCGCCAGCAGCCAAGGGCACGGGGACTATGGCTACACCTTC
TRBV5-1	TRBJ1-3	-	CASSFTLQGAGNTIYF	TGCGCCAGCAGCTTCACTCTACAGGGAGCAGGAAACACCATATATTTT
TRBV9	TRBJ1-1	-	CASSLTVRNTEAFF	TGTGCCAGCAGCCTCACAGTGAGGAACACTGAAGCTTTCTTT
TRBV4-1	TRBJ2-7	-	CASSHLKLSYEQYF	TGCGCCAGCAGCCACCTGAAACTGTCCTACGAGCAGTACTTC